This section outlines one TCR beta chain sequence together with its context. Its antigen is not identified. The sample originates from a study of T cells in narcolepsy. At the level of the study: Healthy controls were enrolled alongside patients with narcolepsy type 1 or type 2.

Profiled with immunoSEQ multiplex PCR; TCRdb holds only in-frame clones, not every one. Of under 30,000 clones in the sample, around 78% were seen once. Whole-study results and caveats: Autoreactive HCRT-specific and TRIB2-specific clonotypes were marked in same-patient CSF-versus-blood CD4+ comparisons.

Trimming stripped 1 base from V and 5 bases from J, with 7 bases between. Germline values: CDR1 SGHRS, CDR2 YFSETQ. The CDR3 totals 13 residues. This TCR was sampled from a human donor with narcolepsy. Sample: CD45RA- memory CD4+ T cells from PBMCs. This rearrangement joins TRBV5-1 to TRBJ2-1, with D unresolved. As DNA, the CDR3 is TGCGCCAGCAGCTTGAGCTGGGACAATGAGCAGTTCTTC. Its translation: CASSLSWDNEQFF.